Detailed here is one TCR beta chain. V dropped 3 bases and J dropped 0; count of bases not matched to a gene: 3. The germline CDR1 and CDR2 sequences are KGHSH and LQKENI. The CDR3 covers 16 residues. Some clones are missing from TCRdb's copy, which holds only in-frame ones; the method was immunoSEQ multiplex PCR. The data contain about 93,000 clones, roughly 85% of them seen just once; the ten biggest clones take up approximately 15%. This sample was taken from a study of blood T cell repertoires in COVID-19. Looking at the study overall: The United States, Italy and Spain supplied acute and convalescent COVID-19 samples. Sample material is recorded as cDNA or gDNA derived from T cells, B-cell-depleted T cells, or PBMCs.

This TCR came from a human donor in a cohort sampled during active COVID-19. The chain employs TRBV18 and TRBJ1-3; 9 bases match TRBD1. Sequencing used peripheral blood. The CDR3 sequence is CASSPTGGSSGNTIYF. DNA for the CDR3: TGTGCCAGCTCACCGACAGGGGGATCCTCTGGAAACACCATATATTTT.